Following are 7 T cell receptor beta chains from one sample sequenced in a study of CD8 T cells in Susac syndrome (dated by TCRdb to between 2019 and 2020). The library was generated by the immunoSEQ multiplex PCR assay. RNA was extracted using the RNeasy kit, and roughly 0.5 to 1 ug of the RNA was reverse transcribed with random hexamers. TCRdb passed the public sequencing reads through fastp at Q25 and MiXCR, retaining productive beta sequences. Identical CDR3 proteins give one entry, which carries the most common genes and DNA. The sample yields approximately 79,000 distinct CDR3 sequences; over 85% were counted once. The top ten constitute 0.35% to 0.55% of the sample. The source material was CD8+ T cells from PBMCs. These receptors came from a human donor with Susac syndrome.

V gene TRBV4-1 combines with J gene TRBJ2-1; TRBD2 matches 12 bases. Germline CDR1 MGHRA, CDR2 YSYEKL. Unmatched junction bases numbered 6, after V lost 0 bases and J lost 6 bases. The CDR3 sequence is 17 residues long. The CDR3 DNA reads TGCGCCAGCAGCCAAGAATCGCTAGCGGGGGGGCGCAATGAGCAGTTCTTC. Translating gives CASSQESLAGGRNEQFF.

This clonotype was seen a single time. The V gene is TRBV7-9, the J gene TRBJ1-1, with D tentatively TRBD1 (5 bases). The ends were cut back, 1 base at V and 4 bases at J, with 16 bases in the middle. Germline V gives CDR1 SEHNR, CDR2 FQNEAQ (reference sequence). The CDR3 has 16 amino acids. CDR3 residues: CASSLEYSGLGTEAFF. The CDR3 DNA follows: TGTGCCAGCAGCTTAGAGTATTCAGGGTTGGGCACTGAAGCTTTCTTT. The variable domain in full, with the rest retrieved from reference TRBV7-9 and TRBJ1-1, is DTGVSQNPRHKITKRGQNVTFRCDPISEHNRLYWYRQTLGQGPEFLTYFQNEAQLEKSRLLSDRFSAERPKGSFSTLEIQRTEQGDSAMYLCASSLEYSGLGTEAFFGQGTRLTVV.

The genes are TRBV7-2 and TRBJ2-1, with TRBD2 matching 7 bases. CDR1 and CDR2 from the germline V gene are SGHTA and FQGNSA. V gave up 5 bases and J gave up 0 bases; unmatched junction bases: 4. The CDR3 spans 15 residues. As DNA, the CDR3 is TGTGCCAGCAGCCCGGGACTACTCTCCTACAATGAGCAGTTCTTC. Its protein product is CASSPGLLSYNEQFF.

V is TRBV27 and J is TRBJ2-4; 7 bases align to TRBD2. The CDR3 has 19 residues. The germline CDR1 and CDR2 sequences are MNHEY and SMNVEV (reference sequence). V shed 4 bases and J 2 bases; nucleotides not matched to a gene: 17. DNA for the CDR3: TGTGCCAGCAGTTCGCCACACCTGGGGGGGGTGAGAACCAAAAACATTCAGTACTTC. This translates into CASSSPHLGGVRTKNIQYF.

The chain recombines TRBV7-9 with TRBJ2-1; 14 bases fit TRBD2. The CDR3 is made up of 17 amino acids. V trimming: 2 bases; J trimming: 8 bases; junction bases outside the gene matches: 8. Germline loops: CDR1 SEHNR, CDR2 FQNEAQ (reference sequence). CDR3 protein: CASSLSGGTSGRDEQFF. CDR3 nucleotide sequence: TGTGCCAGCAGCTTAAGCGGGGGGACTAGCGGGAGAGATGAGCAGTTCTTC.

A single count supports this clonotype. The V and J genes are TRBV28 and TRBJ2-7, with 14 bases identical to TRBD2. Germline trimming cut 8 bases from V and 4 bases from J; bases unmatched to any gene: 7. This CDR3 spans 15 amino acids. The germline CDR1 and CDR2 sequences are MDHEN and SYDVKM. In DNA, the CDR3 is TGTGCCAGCGGGAGGACTAGCGGGAGGAAATACGAGCAGTACTTC. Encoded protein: CASGRTSGRKYEQYF. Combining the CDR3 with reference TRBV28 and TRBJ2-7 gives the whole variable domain DVKVTQSSRYLVKRTGEKVFLECVQDMDHENMFWYRQDPGLGLRLIYFSYDVKMKEKGDIPEGYSVSREKKERFSLILESASTNQTSMYLCASGRTSGRKYEQYFGPGTRLTVT.

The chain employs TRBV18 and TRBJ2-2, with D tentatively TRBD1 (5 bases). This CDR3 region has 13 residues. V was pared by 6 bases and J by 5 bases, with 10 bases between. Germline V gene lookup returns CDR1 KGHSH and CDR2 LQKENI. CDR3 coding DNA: TGTGCCAGCTCTCCTACAGGAACCGGGGAGCTGTTTTTT. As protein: CASSPTGTGELFF.